The next 9 T cell receptor beta chains were all read from a single sample in a study of blood T cell repertoires in COVID-19. The repertoire was sequenced with immunoSEQ multiplex PCR; TCRdb's copy has only in-frame clones and lacks some. Of a few hundred thousand clones in the sample, approximately 90% were seen once. What was sequenced was peripheral blood. Receptor source: a woman aged 25 to 45 with COVID-19, enrolled during active disease.

The chain combines TRBV19 with TRBJ2-3; 7 nucleotides line up with TRBD1. Losses at the gene ends were 0 bases for V and 4 bases for J; bases not matched to a gene: 7. The CDR3 is 16 amino acids. CDR1 and CDR2 (germline): LNHDA, SQIVND (reference sequence). Written as DNA, the CDR3 is TGTGCCAGTAGTATAGATCTCCGACAGGGAGCAGATACGCAGTATTTT. Its protein product is CASSIDLRQGADTQYF.

The chain has TRBV7-3 and TRBJ2-1, with 10 bases that match TRBD2. CDR1 and CDR2 (germline): SGHTA, FQGTGA. V shed 1 base and J 8 bases; nucleotides not matched to a gene: 5. This CDR3 has 15 amino acids. As DNA, the CDR3 is TGTGCCAGCAGCTTAAAAAGCGGGAGGGGGTATGAGCAGTTCTTC. It translates to CASSLKSGRGYEQFF.

The chain combines TRBV4-1 with TRBJ1-1; D uncertain. V shed 4 bases and J shed 4 bases, with 16 bases lying between them. This CDR3 spans 15 amino acids. Germline values: CDR1 MGHRA, CDR2 YSYEKL. CDR3 DNA: TGCGCCAGCAGCCCGTCACAAGTAGGACTCACTGAAGCTTTCTTT. It yields the protein CASSPSQVGLTEAFF.

The rearrangement links TRBV6-2 or TRBV6-3 to TRBJ2-2; 12 bases line up with TRBD1. The germline V gene has CDR1 MNHEY and CDR2 SVGEGT. The CDR3 is made up of 18 amino acids. V gave up 4 bases and J gave up 8 bases; unmatched junction bases: 14. The CDR3 reads CASSLPGTGGPARGELFF. The DNA for the CDR3 is TGTGCCAGCAGTTTACCCGGGACAGGGGGCCCCGCGAGGGGGGAGCTGTTTTTT.

J is TRBJ1-2 and V is TRBV3-1 (or the pseudogene TRBV3-2), with no clear D. Germline V gene data show CDR1 as LGHDT and CDR2 as YNNKEL (reference sequence). The CDR3 is made up of 12 amino acids. The V end was cut by 3 bases, the J end by 8 bases, with 10 bases between. Here the CDR3 reads CASSQPRSGYTF. Written as DNA, the CDR3 is TGTGCCAGCAGCCAGCCGAGGTCCGGCTACACCTTC.

This chain links TRBV6-5 with TRBJ1-5; the D is unclear. Germline V gene data show CDR1 as MNHEY and CDR2 as SVGAGI. The CDR3 is made up of 14 amino acids. V gave up 0 bases and J gave up 4 bases, with 7 bases separating them. The CDR3 is CASSYSKLNQPQHF. CDR3 sequence (DNA): TGTGCCAGCAGTTACTCCAAGCTGAATCAGCCCCAGCATTTT.

The chain employs TRBV5-6 and TRBJ2-2; the D is unclear. The germline V gene encodes CDR1 SGHDT and CDR2 YYEEEE. V gave up 0 bases and J gave up 5 bases, with 11 bases separating them. The CDR3 extends over 15 amino acids. CDR3 sequence (DNA): TGTGCCAGCAGCTTGGGACATCGAACAACCGGGGAGCTGTTTTTT. It translates to CASSLGHRTTGELFF.

This clone was observed a handful of times. The chain has TRBV10-2 and TRBJ1-1, with D perhaps matching TRBD1 (5 bases). Trimming pared 0 bases from V and 6 bases from J, leaving 11 bases between. CDR3 length equals 14 residues. Germline CDR1 reads WSHSY; CDR2 reads SAAADI. The CDR3 loop is CASSESEGPAEAFF. The CDR3 region has the DNA TGCGCCAGCAGTGAGTCGGAGGGGCCGGCTGAAGCTTTCTTT.

This clone was observed a single time. The V gene is TRBV28, the J gene TRBJ1-4, with unresolved D. The germline CDR1 and CDR2 sequences are MDHEN and SYDVKM. The CDR3 contains 13 residues. The V gene lost 3 bases and the J gene lost 3 bases, with 5 bases spanning the gap. The CDR3 DNA follows: TGTGCCAGCAGTTTGTCTTCTAATGAAAAACTGTTTTTT. It encodes CASSLSSNEKLFF.